These T cell receptor beta chains were read from a single sample in a study of regulatory T cells in long-lasting Graves disease. TCRdb recomputed calls from the multiplex PCR reads with MiXCR, one row per CDR3 protein. This table has more than 300,000 distinct CDR3 sequences, around 15% appearing once. The data also belong to a second study, concerning T cells in Graves' hyperthyroidism and ophthalmopathy.

The sample in question was peripheral blood mononuclear cells (PBMCs), obtained at new diagnosis, from a patient treated with antithyroid drugs. The receptors shown here come from a woman between 18 and 29 years old with Graves disease. Each CDR3 is given with its conserved first and last residue. A D gene is named only where the DNA matches it firmly. Not every row has a clone size; where given, it reads once, few, many or a size class.

size: many; D: NA; V: TRBV28; J: TRBJ2-7; CDR3: CASGPRSKGDEQYF; DNA: TGTGCCAGCGGGCCACGGAGTAAAGGGGACGAGCAGTACTTC
size: few; D: NA; V: TRBV12-3/TRBV12-4; J: TRBJ2-2; CDR3: CASSGGYWGLNTGELFF; DNA: TGTGCCAGCAGTGGGGGGTATTGGGGTTTAAACACCGGGGAGCTGTTTTTT
size: few; D: NA; V: TRBV19; J: TRBJ1-2; CDR3: CASSIGDGSNYGYTF; DNA: TGTGCCAGTAGTATAGGGGACGGCTCTAACTATGGCTACACCTTC
size: many; D: NA; V: TRBV5-1; J: TRBJ2-2; CDR3: CASSTTPGQTGELFF; DNA: TGCGCCAGCAGCACCACCCCAGGACAGACCGGGGAGCTGTTTTTT
size: NA; D: TRBD1; V: TRBV20-1; J: TRBJ1-4; CDR3: CSARDPLKDRGRNEKLFF; DNA: TGCAGTGCTAGAGATCCCCTCAAGGACAGGGGGCGGAATGAAAAACTGTTTTTT
size: NA; D: NA; V: TRBV12-3/TRBV12-4; J: TRBJ2-3; CDR3: CASSWGDPVIYTQYF; DNA: TGTGCCAGCAGTTGGGGGGACCCAGTGATCTATACGCAGTATTTT
size: NA; D: TRBD2; V: TRBV12-3/TRBV12-4; J: TRBJ2-5; CDR3: CASSRGLAGGVDQETQYF; DNA: TGTGCCAGCAGTCGGGGACTAGCGGGGGGGGTCGACCAAGAGACCCAGTACTTC
size: NA; D: TRBD1; V: TRBV3-1; J: TRBJ1-1; CDR3: CASSRPGTGGTEAFF; DNA: TGTGCCAGCAGCCGACCCGGGACAGGGGGAACTGAAGCTTTCTTT
size: many; D: NA; V: TRBV5-1; J: TRBJ2-7; CDR3: CASSSTGKLYEQYF; DNA: TGCGCCAGCAGCTCTACAGGGAAGCTCTACGAGCAGTACTTC
size: many; D: TRBD1; V: TRBV30; J: TRBJ1-6; CDR3: CAWSVGTGGNSPLHF; DNA: TGTGCCTGGAGTGTGGGGACAGGGGGTAATTCACCCCTCCACTTT
size: NA; D: NA; V: TRBV10-3; J: TRBJ1-5; CDR3: CAISDGQSSNQPQHF; DNA: TGTGCCATCAGTGATGGACAGAGTAGCAATCAGCCCCAGCATTTT
size: NA; D: NA; V: TRBV3-1; J: TRBJ2-2; CDR3: CASSQVPDIGELFF; DNA: TGTGCCAGCAGCCAAGTACCAGATATCGGGGAGCTGTTTTTT
size: many; D: NA; V: TRBV28; J: TRBJ2-7; CDR3: CASSRDPGQTYEQYF; DNA: TGTGCCAGCAGCAGGGACCCCGGACAGACCTACGAGCAGTACTTC
size: many; D: TRBD1; V: TRBV20-1; J: TRBJ2-7; CDR3: CSARNRDRVYEQYF; DNA: TGCAGTGCTAGAAACAGGGACAGGGTTTACGAGCAGTACTTC
size: many; D: NA; V: TRBV10-3; J: TRBJ2-7; CDR3: CAISESQYEQYF; DNA: TGTGCCATCAGTGAGTCGCAGTACGAGCAGTACTTC
size: many; D: NA; V: TRBV20-1; J: TRBJ2-7; CDR3: CSARGTVSYEQYF; DNA: TGCAGTGCTCGAGGGACGGTTTCCTACGAGCAGTACTTC
size: many; D: TRBD1; V: TRBV5-1; J: TRBJ2-1; CDR3: CASSKLDREVGNEQFF; DNA: TGCGCCAGCAGCAAACTGGACAGGGAGGTAGGCAATGAGCAGTTCTTC
size: many; D: NA; V: TRBV20-1; J: TRBJ2-5; CDR3: CSAAQETQYF; DNA: TGCAGTGCCGCCCAAGAGACCCAGTACTTC
size: many; D: TRBD2; V: TRBV20-1; J: TRBJ2-3; CDR3: CSAHSLGGGGRDTQYF; DNA: TGCAGTGCACACTCCCTTGGCGGGGGGGGGAGGGATACGCAGTATTTT
size: many; D: NA; V: TRBV3-1; J: TRBJ2-3; CDR3: CASSQDRGITDTQYF; DNA: TGTGCCAGCAGCCAAGATCGGGGCATCACAGATACGCAGTATTTT
size: NA; D: NA; V: TRBV19; J: TRBJ2-6; CDR3: CASTPGLLSSSGANVLTF; DNA: TGTGCCAGTACCCCGGGTCTCCTTTCCTCCTCTGGGGCCAACGTCCTGACTTTC
size: NA; D: NA; V: TRBV12-3/TRBV12-4; J: TRBJ2-1; CDR3: CASSQSRKKQFF; DNA: TGTGCCAGCTCTCAATCACGGAAAAAGCAGTTCTTC
size: many; D: TRBD1; V: TRBV30; J: TRBJ2-2; CDR3: CAWSVLDRDAGELFF; DNA: TGTGCCTGGAGTGTATTGGACAGGGACGCCGGGGAGCTGTTTTTT
size: many; D: NA; V: TRBV28; J: TRBJ2-1; CDR3: CASRQFTGREQFF; DNA: TGTGCCAGCCGACAGTTCACTGGGCGCGAGCAGTTCTTC
size: many; D: NA; V: TRBV20-1; J: TRBJ2-1; CDR3: CSARPLTDSYNEQFF; DNA: TGCAGTGCTAGACCCTTAACAGACTCCTACAATGAGCAGTTCTTC
size: many; D: TRBD1; V: TRBV10-3; J: TRBJ2-7; CDR3: CAISAMGQGEQYF; DNA: TGTGCCATCAGTGCCATGGGACAGGGAGAGCAGTACTTC
size: many; D: TRBD1; V: TRBV2; J: TRBJ1-5; CDR3: CASSQDRGNHQPQHF; DNA: TGTGCCAGCAGTCAGGACAGGGGTAACCATCAGCCCCAGCATTTT
size: few; D: TRBD1; V: TRBV18; J: TRBJ2-3; CDR3: CASSPLGTGATDTQYF; DNA: TGTGCCAGCTCACCACTGGGGACAGGGGCCACAGATACGCAGTATTTT
size: many; D: NA; V: TRBV15; J: TRBJ2-7; CDR3: CATSRDKSYEQYF; DNA: TGTGCCACCAGCAGAGATAAAAGCTACGAGCAGTACTTC
size: many; D: TRBD1; V: TRBV12-3/TRBV12-4; J: TRBJ2-1; CDR3: CASSLSTGTGAYNEQFF; DNA: TGTGCCAGCAGTTTATCTACCGGGACAGGGGCCTACAATGAGCAGTTCTTC
size: many; D: NA; V: TRBV6-1; J: TRBJ2-7; CDR3: CASSQHGRELYYEQYF; DNA: TGTGCCAGCAGTCAACACGGACGGGAACTTTACTACGAGCAGTACTTC
size: many; D: NA; V: TRBV2; J: TRBJ2-7; CDR3: CATRRDGYEQYF; DNA: TGTGCCACCCGGCGGGACGGCTACGAGCAGTACTTC
size: many; D: NA; V: TRBV30; J: TRBJ1-2; CDR3: CAWSHVDLYGYTF; DNA: TGTGCCTGGAGTCATGTGGACCTCTATGGCTACACCTTC
size: many; D: NA; V: TRBV5-1; J: TRBJ1-6; CDR3: CASSLGGDSPLHF; DNA: TGCGCCAGCAGCTTGGGCGGGGACTCACCCCTCCACTTT
size: many; D: TRBD1; V: TRBV2; J: TRBJ1-5; CDR3: CASGTDRAEQPQHF; DNA: TGTGCCAGCGGGACAGACAGGGCAGAACAGCCCCAGCATTTT
size: NA; D: TRBD1; V: TRBV15; J: TRBJ2-5; CDR3: CATSRVGRTGGQETQYF; DNA: TGTGCCACCAGCAGAGTAGGCCGGACAGGGGGTCAAGAGACCCAGTACTTC
size: many; D: TRBD1; V: TRBV6-1; J: TRBJ2-2; CDR3: CASTEDRANTGELFF; DNA: TGTGCCAGCACCGAGGACAGGGCCAACACCGGGGAGCTGTTTTTT
size: many; D: NA; V: TRBV29-1; J: TRBJ1-4; CDR3: CSVYPQGGLDEKLFF; DNA: TGCAGCGTCTATCCCCAAGGGGGGCTGGATGAAAAACTGTTTTTT
size: many; D: NA; V: TRBV19; J: TRBJ1-5; CDR3: CASSPDDRTNYPYSNQPQHF; DNA: TGTGCCAGTAGTCCAGACGACAGAACCAACTATCCATATAGCAATCAGCCCCAGCATTTT